A single sample is the source of the 4 T cell receptor beta chains below, sequenced in a study of patients and donors after allogeneic stem cell transplantation. TCRdb reprocessed the RT-PCR reads with MiXCR, giving one entry per CDR3 protein. The sample contains about 960,000 distinct CDR3 sequences, about a sixth of which appear only once. Sequencing input: blood, either unsorted or a sorted T cell fraction (not recorded which). These receptors were taken from a human donor who was either an allogeneic HSCT recipient or a stem cell or donor lymphocyte infusion donor (not recorded which). It is not recorded whose cells these are; they may come from a transplant donor.

The V gene is TRBV20-1, the J gene TRBJ1-5; 8 positions agree with TRBD1. The germline gives CDR1 DFQATT, CDR2 SNEGSKA (reference sequence). This CDR3 comprises 14 residues. J gave up 1 base and V 6 bases, and 5 bases lay outside the gene matches. As DNA, the CDR3 is TGCAGTGCGACAGGGACAGGAAGCAATCAGCCCCAGCATTTT. Translating gives CSATGTGSNQPQHF.

This clonotype was picked up one time. V is TRBV20-1 and J is TRBJ1-2; D possibly corresponds to TRBD1 (6 bases). Trimming took 5 bases from V and 7 from J, leaving 20 bases between them. The CDR3 sequence is 14 residues long. Germline V gene lookup returns CDR1 DFQATT and CDR2 SNEGSKA (reference sequence). Here the CDR3 DNA reads TGCAGTGCTGAACTGGGGCAGGGGCGCTCTGGCTACACCTTC. Its protein is CSAELGQGRSGYTF.

The chain links TRBV21-1 to TRBJ1-1; the DNA was not used to check the table's D call, TRBD1. TRBV21-1 is given as a pseudogene. The CDR3 contains 16 residues. The CDR3 protein is CASSKARGAAHTEAFF. The CDR3 DNA is TGTGCCAGCAGCAAAGCCCGCGGGGCTGCCCACACTGAAGCTTTCTTT.

The J gene is TRBJ1-4, the V gene TRBV20-1; D ambiguous. Trimming stripped 0 bases from V and 6 bases from J, with 11 bases between. The CDR3 has 14 residues. CDR1 is DFQATT, CDR2 SNEGSKA, per germline (reference sequence). The CDR3 is CSARDRRRDEKLFF. DNA of the CDR3: TGCAGTGCTAGAGATCGGCGTAGAGATGAAAAACTGTTTTTT.